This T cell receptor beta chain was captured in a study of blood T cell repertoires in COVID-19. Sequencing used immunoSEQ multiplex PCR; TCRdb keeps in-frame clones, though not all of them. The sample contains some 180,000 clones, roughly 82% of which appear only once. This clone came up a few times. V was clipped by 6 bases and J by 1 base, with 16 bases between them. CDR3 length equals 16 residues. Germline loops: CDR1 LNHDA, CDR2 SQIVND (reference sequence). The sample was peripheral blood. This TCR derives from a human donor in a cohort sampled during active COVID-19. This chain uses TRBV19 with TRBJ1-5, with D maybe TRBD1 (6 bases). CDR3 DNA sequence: TGTGCCAGTAGCAGTATAGACGGGACAAGCAATCAGCCCCAGCATTTT. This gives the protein CASSSIDGTSNQPQHF. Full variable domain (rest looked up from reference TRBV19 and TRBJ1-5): DGGITQSPKYLFRKEGQNVTLSCEQNLNHDAMYWYRQDPGQGLRLIYYSQIVNDFQKGDIAEGYSVSREKKESFPLTVTSAQKNPTAFYLCASSSIDGTSNQPQHFGDGTRLSIL.